This entry lists 24 T cell receptor beta chains sequenced from one sample in a study of stem cell transplantation in POMP-related autoinflammatory disease. Generated by immunoSEQ multiplex PCR, the TCRdb table keeps only in-frame clones and is missing some. The sample has 25,000 to 30,000 clones, 82% seen once. The sequenced sample was CD4+ T cells from PBMCs, obtained before stem cell transplantation. These receptors were collected from a human donor with POMP-related autoinflammation and immune dysregulation (PRAID).

The chain employs TRBV5-1 and TRBJ2-1; 9 bases fit TRBD1. Trimming at V came to 1 base and at J to 4 bases, leaving 12 bases not matched to a gene. CDR1 and CDR2 (germline): SGHRS, YFSETQ. The CDR3 is made up of 18 amino acids. Here the CDR3 reads CASSLLSMGTGLYNEQFF. The CDR3 coding sequence is TGCGCCAGCAGCTTGCTTTCAATGGGGACAGGGCTGTACAATGAGCAGTTCTTC.

The chain carries TRBV9 and TRBJ2-1, with 9 nucleotides matching TRBD1. CDR1 is SGDLS, CDR2 YYNGEE, per germline. The CDR3 covers 15 residues. J was trimmed by 6 bases and V by 3 bases; bases with no gene match: 7. CDR3 in amino acids: CASSAPGTGFNEQFF. DNA of the CDR3: TGTGCCAGCAGCGCTCCCGGGACAGGGTTCAATGAGCAGTTCTTC.

This clone was counted once. The chain carries TRBV6-5 and TRBJ1-1; perhaps TRBD1 as D (5 bases). CDR1 MNHEY and CDR2 SVGAGI come from the germline V gene. Between the trimmed V and J ends, which lost 0 bases and 10 bases, there was a span of 18 bases. The CDR3 runs to 15 residues. In DNA form, the CDR3 reads TGTGCCAGCAGTTACTCGCAGGGCCTCACGGGGGTAGCTTTCTTT. Its protein is CASSYSQGLTGVAFF.

This chain uses TRBV9 with TRBJ2-5, with a weak D call TRBD1 (6 bases). Germline CDR1 is SGDLS and CDR2 is YYNGEE. CDR3 length: 16 residues. The V and J ends lost 0 bases and 5 bases respectively, with 17 bases between them. The CDR3 coding sequence is TGTGCCAGCAGCGTAGGACCAGGGGAGAGGGGGGAGACCCAGTACTTC. It codes for CASSVGPGERGETQYF.

The chain employs TRBV28 and TRBJ1-2, with 8 bases aligning to TRBD1. CDR1 is MDHEN and CDR2 is SYDVKM in the germline V gene. Losses at the gene ends were 5 bases for V and 8 bases for J; bases not matched to a gene: 19. This CDR3 contains 17 residues. CDR3 in amino acids: CASSPTRTGRKKWGYTF. DNA for the CDR3: TGTGCCAGCAGTCCAACCCGGACAGGGCGGAAGAAATGGGGCTACACCTTC.

The CDR3 reads CASSPGGGGYTDTQYF. Written as DNA, the CDR3 is TGTGCCAGCAGCCCAGGCGGTGGCGGATACACAGATACGCAGTATTTT. This rearrangement joins TRBV11-2 to TRBJ2-3; no definite D call. This CDR3 spans 16 amino acids. Trimming took off 5 bases at V and 2 bases at J, with 17 bases between the two ends. Germline loops: CDR1 SGHAT, CDR2 FQNNGV.

The CDR3 is CASSLGYTTWLSYNEQFF. CDR3 DNA sequence: TGTGCCAGCAGCTTAGGGTACACTACATGGCTCTCCTACAATGAGCAGTTCTTC. The chain uses TRBV7-2 and TRBJ2-1; D remains ambiguous. Germline CDR1 reads SGHTA; CDR2 reads FQGNSA. This CDR3 has 18 amino acids. V lost 1 base, J lost 0 bases, and 16 bases lay in between.

The chain joins TRBV6-1 to TRBJ2-5, with D possibly matching TRBD1 (7 bases). Per germline, CDR1 MNHNS and CDR2 SASEGT. This CDR3 region has 15 residues. V lost 3 bases, J lost 2 bases, and 13 bases lay in between. The CDR3 spells CASSESPGGQETQYF. The CDR3 DNA is TGTGCCAGCAGTGAGAGCCCAGGGGGGCAAGAGACCCAGTACTTC.

This clone was observed a few times. V usage is TRBV5-1 and J usage is TRBJ1-2; TRBD1 is a possible D gene (5 bases). The CDR3 loop spans 14 amino acids. V was trimmed by 0 bases and J by 2 bases, leaving 8 bases between them. Per germline, CDR1 SGHRS and CDR2 YFSETQ. The CDR3 nucleotides are TGCGCCAGCAGCTTGGAGGCAGGGAACTATGGCTACACCTTC. Its translation is CASSLEAGNYGYTF.

The V call is TRBV6-5, the J call TRBJ2-1; 8 bases are shared with TRBD2. The CDR3 totals 15 residues. V shed 6 bases and J 5 bases; nucleotides not matched to a gene: 9. The germline V gene encodes CDR1 MNHEY and CDR2 SVGAGI. CDR3: CASRNSGGDHNEQFF. The CDR3 nucleotides read TGTGCCAGCAGAAACAGCGGGGGAGATCACAATGAGCAGTTCTTC.

DNA of the CDR3: TGTGCCAGCAGAGGACAGGGGGTCCCAGATACGCAGTATTTT. Translation gives CASRGQGVPDTQYF. The chain links TRBV2 to TRBJ2-3; 10 nucleotides match TRBD1. The CDR3 is 14 amino acids. The V gene's germline CDR1 is SNHLY and CDR2 FYNNEI. The junction had 4 bases not matched to a gene; V was cut back by 6 bases and J by 4 bases. Together with reference TRBV2 and TRBJ2-3, the CDR3 gives the full variable domain: EPEVTQTPSHQVTQMGQEVILRCVPISNHLYFYWYRQILGQKVEFLVSFYNNEISEKSEIFDDQFSVERPDGSNFTLKIRSTKLEDSAMYFCASRGQGVPDTQYFGPGTRLTVL.

The chain recombines TRBV4-1 with TRBJ2-7, with 16 nucleotides matching TRBD2. The length of the CDR3 is 19 residues. V was pared by 2 bases and J by 7 bases, with 14 bases of the junction left unmatched. Germline CDR1 is MGHRA and CDR2 is YSYEKL. DNA of the CDR3: TGCGCCAGCAGCCAACGACCGGGACTAGCGGGAGGGCCGTCGAGAGAGCAGTACTTC. The encoded protein is CASSQRPGLAGGPSREQYF.

V usage is TRBV5-1 and J usage is TRBJ2-3; no clear D. This CDR3 spans 14 amino acids. Germline CDR1 SGHRS, CDR2 YFSETQ. Trimming pared 0 bases from V and 0 bases from J, leaving 5 bases between. CDR3 nucleotide sequence: TGCGCCAGCAGCTTGGGGGGAAGCACAGATACGCAGTATTTT. Encoded protein: CASSLGGSTDTQYF. Full variable domain (outside the CDR3, taken from reference TRBV5-1 and TRBJ2-3): KAGVTQTPRYLIKTRGQQVTLSCSPISGHRSVSWYQQTPGQGLQFLFEYFSETQRNKGNFPGRFSGRQFSNSRSEMNVSTLELGDSALYLCASSLGGSTDTQYFGPGTRLTVL.

This clone has a single count. The gene calls are TRBV6-4 and TRBJ2-2; the D call may be TRBD1 or TRBD2 (7 bases each). CDR1 is MRHNA, CDR2 SNTAGT, per germline. The CDR3 is 14 amino acids. The V end lost 7 bases, the J end lost 4 bases, and 13 bases lay between the germline ends. The CDR3 is CASIQGGSTGELFF. The CDR3 DNA reads TGTGCCAGCATTCAGGGGGGGAGCACCGGGGAGCTGTTTTTT.

The chain combines TRBV4-2 with TRBJ1-3; no clear D gene. V was clipped by 4 bases and J by 1 base, with 14 bases between them. Germline V gives CDR1 LGHNA, CDR2 YNFKEQ. CDR3 length: 16 amino acids. DNA for the CDR3: TGTGCCAGCAGCCCCCACAACCGGGGATCTGGAAACACCATATATTTT. Its protein product is CASSPHNRGSGNTIYF.

The chain joins TRBV7-3 to TRBJ2-7, with 14 bases aligning to TRBD2. V was pared by 4 bases and J by 6 bases, with 2 bases of the junction left unmatched. The germline V gene has CDR1 SGHTA and CDR2 FQGTGA. The CDR3 is 14 residues long. In DNA, the CDR3 is TGTGCCAGCAGCTCGACTAGCGGGGGGGCCGAGCAGTACTTC. This translates into CASSSTSGGAEQYF. The full variable domain, with the rest looked up from reference TRBV7-3 and TRBJ2-7, is GAGVSQTPSNKVTEKGKYVELRCDPISGHTALYWYRQSLGQGPEFLIYFQGTGAADDSGLPNDRFFAVRPEGSVSTLKIQRTERGDSAVYLCASSSTSGGAEQYFGPGTRLTVT.

The chain uses TRBV25-1 and TRBJ2-5; 12 bases agree with TRBD2. After removal of 8 bases from V and 2 bases from J, the junction contained 6 bases not matched to a gene. The CDR3 spans 15 residues. Per germline, CDR1 MGHDK and CDR2 SYGVNS. Here the CDR3 DNA reads TGTGCCAGCTCTTCGACTAGCGGGGGACAAGAGACCCAGTACTTC. Its translation is CASSSTSGGQETQYF.

The CDR3 DNA is TGTGCCAGTAGTATGAGCCCGTTCCGAAATCAGCCCCAGCATTTT. Translating it yields CASSMSPFRNQPQHF. The V call is TRBV19, the J call TRBJ1-5; D is undetermined. V was trimmed by 3 bases and J by 4 bases, leaving 13 bases between them. This CDR3 spans 15 amino acids. Germline CDR1 reads LNHDA; CDR2 reads SQIVND (reference sequence).

The chain employs TRBV6-6 and TRBJ2-7; 12 nucleotides line up with TRBD2. With 6 bases clipped from V and 7 bases from J, the junction kept 13 bases outside the gene matches. Germline V gene data show CDR1 as MNHNY and CDR2 as SVGAGI (reference sequence). This CDR3 is built from 16 residues. CDR3 protein: CASSQTSGSNYGEQYF. DNA of the CDR3: TGTGCCAGCAGCCAGACTAGCGGGAGTAATTATGGAGAGCAGTACTTC.

The rearrangement links TRBV28 to TRBJ1-6, with D perhaps TRBD1 (5 bases). Germline values: CDR1 MDHEN, CDR2 SYDVKM. V lost 6 bases and J 4 bases, leaving 13 bases between the germline ends. This CDR3 has 15 amino acids. DNA for the CDR3: TGTGCCAGCAGCCGGGTTCAGGGTTATAATTCACCCCTCCACTTT. Protein sequence: CASSRVQGYNSPLHF.

The chain has TRBV19 and TRBJ1-1; D uncertain. The CDR3 is made up of 13 amino acids. The V end lost 5 bases, the J end lost 6 bases, and 13 bases lay between the germline ends. Germline V CDR1 and CDR2: LNHDA, SQIVND (reference sequence). CDR3: CASSPGLASEAFF. CDR3 nucleotides: TGTGCCAGTAGTCCCGGACTTGCGTCTGAAGCTTTCTTT.

The V and J genes are TRBV6-1 and TRBJ2-5; D remains unclear. Trimming cost V 6 bases and J 3 bases, with 8 bases left between them. This CDR3 spans 12 amino acids. CDR1 MNHNS and CDR2 SASEGT come from the germline V gene. The CDR3 DNA reads TGTGCCAGCAGCGGCTATAAAGAGACCCAGTACTTC. This sequence encodes CASSGYKETQYF.

In this sample, this clone turned up once. This chain links TRBV30 with TRBJ1-1; a possible D gene is TRBD1 (6 bases). V lost 4 bases and J 1 base, leaving 16 bases between the germline ends. CDR1 GTSNPN and CDR2 SVGIG come from the germline V gene (reference sequence). CDR3 length: 15 amino acids. The CDR3 loop is CAWITVTGSNTEAFF. The CDR3 DNA reads as TGTGCCTGGATAACGGTCACAGGGTCGAACACTGAAGCTTTCTTT.

The chain combines TRBV30 with TRBJ2-7, with unresolved D. The V gene's germline CDR1 is GTSNPN and CDR2 SVGIG (reference sequence). The CDR3 has 11 residues. Trimming shortened V by 2 bases and J by 6 bases, and 8 bases separated the two germline ends. CDR3 sequence reads: CAWSTAVEQYF. The CDR3 DNA reads as TGTGCCTGGAGTACCGCGGTCGAGCAGTACTTC.